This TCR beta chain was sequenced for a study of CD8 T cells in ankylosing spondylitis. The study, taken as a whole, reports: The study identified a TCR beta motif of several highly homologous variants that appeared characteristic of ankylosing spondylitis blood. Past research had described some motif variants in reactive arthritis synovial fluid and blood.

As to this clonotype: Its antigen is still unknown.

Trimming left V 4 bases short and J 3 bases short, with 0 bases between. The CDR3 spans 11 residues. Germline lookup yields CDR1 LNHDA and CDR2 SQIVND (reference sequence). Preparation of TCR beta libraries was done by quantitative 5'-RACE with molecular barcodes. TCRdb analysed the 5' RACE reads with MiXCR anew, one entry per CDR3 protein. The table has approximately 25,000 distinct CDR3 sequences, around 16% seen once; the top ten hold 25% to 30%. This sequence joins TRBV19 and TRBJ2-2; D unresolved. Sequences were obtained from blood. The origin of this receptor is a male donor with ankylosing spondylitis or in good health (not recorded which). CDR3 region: CASSNTGELFF. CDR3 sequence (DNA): TGTGCCAGTAGTAACACCGGGGAGCTGTTTTTT.